Shown below are 3 T cell receptor beta chains from a single sample sequenced in a study of cytomegalovirus exposure and HLA in healthy donors. A multiplex PCR was run with 60 Vbeta primers and 13 Jbeta primers. The table came from immunoSEQ multiplex PCR; TCRdb's copy has only in-frame clones and leaves some out. The sample consists of fewer than 200,000 clones, around 80% of them appearing once. The sample comprised PBMCs. The receptors stem from a female donor in good health and CMV-seronegative.

The chain recombines TRBV7-2 with TRBJ2-1; D not resolved. This CDR3 comprises 14 residues. The V end was cut by 5 bases, the J end by 7 bases, with 15 bases between. CDR1 SGHTA and CDR2 FQGNSA come from the germline V gene. CDR3 residues: CASSKLGLSNEQFF. The CDR3 nucleotides read TGTGCCAGCAGCAAGCTAGGCCTATCTAATGAGCAGTTCTTC. Drawing the rest from reference TRBV7-2 and TRBJ2-1, the complete variable domain is GAGVSQSPSNKVTEKGKDVELRCDPISGHTALYWYRQSLGQGLEFLIYFQGNSAPDKSGLPSDRFSAERTGGSVSTLTIQRTQQEDSAVYLCASSKLGLSNEQFFGPGTRLTVL.

This clone came up a few times. The chain has TRBV7-6 and TRBJ2-1; 7 bases are shared with TRBD2. This CDR3 is built from 16 residues. The germline gives CDR1 SGHVS, CDR2 FNYEAQ. V was clipped by 3 bases and J by 2 bases; unmatched bases: 7. The CDR3 loop reads CASSLRETLPYNEQFF. The CDR3 DNA is TGTGCCAGCAGCTTGCGGGAGACTCTACCCTACAATGAGCAGTTCTTC.

V usage is TRBV2 and J usage is TRBJ1-5; 8 bases line up with TRBD1. V trimming: 4 bases; J trimming: 6 bases; junction bases outside the gene matches: 11. CDR1 and CDR2 from the germline V gene are SNHLY and FYNNEI. This CDR3 comprises 16 residues. The CDR3: CASSGQGIIGGQPQHF. CDR3 nucleotide sequence: TGTGCCAGCAGTGGACAGGGGATAATAGGAGGTCAGCCCCAGCATTTT.